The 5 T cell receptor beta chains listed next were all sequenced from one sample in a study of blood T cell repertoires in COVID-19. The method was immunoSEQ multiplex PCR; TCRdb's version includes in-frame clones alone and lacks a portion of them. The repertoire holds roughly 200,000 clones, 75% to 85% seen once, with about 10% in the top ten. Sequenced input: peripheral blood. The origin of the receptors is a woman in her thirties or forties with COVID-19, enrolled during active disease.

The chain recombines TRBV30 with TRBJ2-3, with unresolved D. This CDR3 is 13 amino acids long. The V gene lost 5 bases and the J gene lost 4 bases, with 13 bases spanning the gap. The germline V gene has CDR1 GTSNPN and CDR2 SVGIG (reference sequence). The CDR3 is CAWGSRVADTQYF. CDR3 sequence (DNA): TGTGCCTGGGGGTCTAGAGTAGCAGATACGCAGTATTTT.

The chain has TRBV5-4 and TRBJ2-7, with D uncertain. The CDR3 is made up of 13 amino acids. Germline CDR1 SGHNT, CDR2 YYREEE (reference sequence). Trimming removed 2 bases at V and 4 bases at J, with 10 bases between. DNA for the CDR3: TGTGCCAGCAGCTTCGAAAGCCTTTACGAGCAGTACTTC. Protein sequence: CASSFESLYEQYF.

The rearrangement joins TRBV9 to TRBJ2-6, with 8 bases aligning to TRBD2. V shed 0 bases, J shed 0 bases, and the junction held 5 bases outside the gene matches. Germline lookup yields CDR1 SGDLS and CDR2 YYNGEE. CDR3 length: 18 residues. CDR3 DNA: TGTGCCAGCAGCGTAGCTTTGCGGGAGGACTCTGGGGCCAACGTCCTGACTTTC. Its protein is CASSVALREDSGANVLTF.

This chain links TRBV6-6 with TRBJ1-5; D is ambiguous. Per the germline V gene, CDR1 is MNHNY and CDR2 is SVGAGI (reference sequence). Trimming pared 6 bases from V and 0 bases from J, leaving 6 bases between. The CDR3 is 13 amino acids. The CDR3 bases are TGTGCCAGCAGGTTAGATAGCAATCAGCCCCAGCATTTT. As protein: CASRLDSNQPQHF.

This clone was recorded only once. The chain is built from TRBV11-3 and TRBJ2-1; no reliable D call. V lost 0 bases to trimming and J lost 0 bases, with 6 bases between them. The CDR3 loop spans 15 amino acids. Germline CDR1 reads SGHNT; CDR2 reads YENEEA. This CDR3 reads CASSLDWSSYNEQFF. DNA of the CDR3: TGTGCCAGCAGCTTAGACTGGAGCTCCTACAATGAGCAGTTCTTC.